A selection of T cell receptor beta chains follows, all from one sample in a study of shared clonotypes between healthy human individuals. Clones were sequenced by immunoSEQ multiplex PCR, and TCRdb holds only the in-frame ones, with some missing. The table shows 1.6 million or so clones, with about 98.5% occurring only once. The source material was naive CD4+ T cells sorted from blood. Receptors originate from a man aged 30 to 45 in good health. Both conserved end residues are part of each CDR3. Each record gives: D gene, J gene, V gene, clone size, CDR3 DNA, CDR3 protein. The D gene is left open where the match is weak. Expanded clones get a size class; other rows say once, few or many, or leave the size out.

>.|TRBJ2-7|TRBV2|.
TGTGCCAGCAGTCCCGAGGGTGGAGACTACGAGCAGTACTTC
CASSPEGGDYEQYF
>.|TRBJ2-5|TRBV9|.
TGTGCCAGCAGCGTAGGCCCGAGTGGGGAGACCCAGTACTTC
CASSVGPSGETQYF
>.|TRBJ2-2|TRBV5-4|.
TGTGCCAGCAGCTTGGCTCTGGGCGGGGAGCTGTTTTTT
CASSLALGGELFF
>.|TRBJ1-2|TRBV5-4|.
TGTGCCAGCAGCTTGGCTCTGACAGAAGCTAACTATGGCTACACCTTC
CASSLALTEANYGYTF
>TRBD1|TRBJ1-5|TRBV14|.
TGTGCCAGCAGCCGGACAGGGCTTAATCAGCCCCAGCATTTT
CASSRTGLNQPQHF
>.|TRBJ2-5|TRBV14|once
TGTGCCAGCAGCAGGGGTCTCCAAGAGACCCAGTACTTC
CASSRGLQETQYF
>.|TRBJ1-2|TRBV15|.
TGTGCCACCAGCAGAGACAGGCAAACCTATGGCTACACCTTC
CATSRDRQTYGYTF
>.|TRBJ2-7|TRBV7-9|.
TGTGCCAGCAGCCCGGGGGAGGACAGAGCCTACGAGCAGTACTTC
CASSPGEDRAYEQYF
>TRBD1|TRBJ2-5|TRBV18|.
TGTGCCAGCTCACCCCCCGACAGGGGGCTTCAAGAGACCCAGTACTTC
CASSPPDRGLQETQYF
>.|TRBJ1-1|TRBV10-3|.
TGTGCCATCACCAAAGGGAACACTGAAGCTTTCTTT
CAITKGNTEAFF
>.|TRBJ2-2|TRBV19|.
TGTGCCAGTGGACCCAGGCCCGGGGAGCTGTTTTTT
CASGPRPGELFF
>.|TRBJ2-1|TRBV7-9|.
TGTGCCAGCAGCTTATCAGGCAGCTCCTACAATGAGCAGTTCTTC
CASSLSGSSYNEQFF
>TRBD1|TRBJ1-5|TRBV13|.
TGTGCCAGCAGCTCAGCAGGGGGCCGCAATCAGCCCCAGCATTTT
CASSSAGGRNQPQHF
>.|TRBJ2-7|TRBV5-4|once
TGTGCCAGCAGCCTAACTCGTCTCCGCGGGAACGGTTACGAGCAGTACTTC
CASSLTRLRGNGYEQYF
>.|TRBJ1-5|TRBV7-8|.
TGTGCCAGCAGCTCCGGACAGCATAGCAATCAGCCCCAGCATTTT
CASSSGQHSNQPQHF
>TRBD1|TRBJ1-5|TRBV19|.
TGTGCCAGTAGGGACAGGGGCAATCAGCCCCAGCATTTT
CASRDRGNQPQHF
>.|TRBJ2-7|TRBV7-2|.
TGTGCCAGCAGCTTAGCGGGAGGTAACGAGCAGTACTTC
CASSLAGGNEQYF
>TRBD2|TRBJ2-1|TRBV5-5|.
TGTGCCAGCAGCTTGGCTAGCGGGACCTACAATGAGCAGTTCTTC
CASSLASGTYNEQFF
>TRBD2|TRBJ2-1|TRBV11-2|.
TGTGCCAGCAGCTTTAGCGGGAGACTGAATGAGCAGTTCTTC
CASSFSGRLNEQFF
>.|TRBJ1-2|TRBV18|.
TGTGCCAGCTCACCCAGGGTTCCGGGCTACACCTTC
CASSPRVPGYTF